A single sample is the source of the 24 T cell receptor beta chains below, sequenced in a study of human CD8 memory T cell subsets. UMI-labeled 5' RACE was used, and it produced the TCR beta libraries. One entry per CDR3 protein, without DNA, is what TCRdb gives after re-calling the 5' RACE reads. The repertoire shows about 6,600 distinct CDR3 sequences; the top ten hold less than 20%. TPEX cells were CCR7+ PD-1+ TIGIT+ early memory CD8+ T cells with exhausted-like traits. Sequencing input: CD8+ T cells from PBMCs. The receptor set was obtained from a human donor in good health.

The chain is built from TRBV7-2 and TRBJ2-5. The CDR3 covers 15 residues. CDR1 is SGHTA and CDR2 is FQGNSA in the germline V gene. CDR3 amino acids: CASSSVTNSQETQYF.

The chain employs TRBV11-2 and TRBJ2-1; TCRdb picks TRBD2, but there is no DNA to check that call. Germline-derived CDR1 and CDR2 are SGHAT and FQNNGV. This CDR3 comprises 11 residues. This CDR3 is CASSSGLGQFF. The whole variable domain, filled in from reference TRBV11-2 and TRBJ2-1, reads EAGVAQSPRYKIIEKRQSVAFWCNPISGHATLYWYQQILGQGPKLLIQFQNNGVVDDSQLPKDRFSAERLKGVDSTLKIQPAKLEDSAVYLCASSSGLGQFFGPGTRLTVL.

V is TRBV18 and J is TRBJ1-2; the D call of TRBD1 rests on TCRdb alone, since no DNA is present to check it. Germline-derived CDR1 and CDR2 are KGHSH and LQKENI. This CDR3 contains 14 residues. CDR3 in amino acids: CASSRTGSNYGYTF.

Judged by frequency, this clonotype is medium-sized (0.01 to 0.1%). V usage is TRBV9 and J usage is TRBJ2-7; TCRdb names TRBD1, which stays unverified in the absence of DNA. Germline CDR1 is SGDLS and CDR2 is YYNGEE. The CDR3 runs to 15 residues. CDR3 loop: CASSVDPNFRDEQYF.

This chain joins TRBV5-6 and TRBJ2-2; with no DNA, the TCRdb D assignment of TRBD1 cannot be verified. Looked up from germline, CDR1 is SGHDT and CDR2 is YYEEEE. The CDR3 consists of 15 residues. The CDR3 region is CASSGDRVFSGELFF.

The chain joins TRBV7-9 to TRBJ1-1. The CDR3 contains 15 residues. Per the germline V gene, CDR1 is SEHNR and CDR2 is FQNEAQ (reference sequence). CDR3 in amino acids: CASSLELGLRRQAFF.

This CDR3 reads CASRRSSGGNEQFF. The chain employs TRBV10-2 and TRBJ2-1; TCRdb picks TRBD2, but there is no DNA to check that call. Germline values: CDR1 WSHSY, CDR2 SAAADI. The CDR3 contains 14 residues.

The rearrangement links TRBV28 to TRBJ1-6. The CDR3 spans 16 residues. Looked up from germline, CDR1 is MDHEN and CDR2 is SYDVKM. The CDR3 protein is CASSRIDAFNLSPLHF.

The V gene is TRBV4-2, the J gene TRBJ2-7; lacking DNA, the TRBD2 call made by TCRdb goes unchecked. Per germline, CDR1 LGHNA and CDR2 YNFKEQ. This CDR3 contains 22 residues. CDR3: CASSPDAPAVQVRGAYIYEQYF.

The V and J genes are TRBV10-3 and TRBJ2-6; TCRdb designates TRBD1, a call that cannot be tested without DNA. CDR1 is ENHRY and CDR2 is SYGVKD in the germline V gene. The CDR3 extends over 15 amino acids. The chain's CDR3 is CASGTGDSGANVLTF.

This chain uses TRBV10-3 with TRBJ1-6; TCRdb picks TRBD1, but there is no DNA to check that call. Germline V gene data show CDR1 as ENHRY and CDR2 as SYGVKD. CDR3 size: 13 residues. The CDR3: CAITSGKNSPLHF.

This CDR3 reads CASSPFQGADTQYF. V usage is TRBV5-4 and J usage is TRBJ2-3; TCRdb lists TRBD1, though no DNA is available to test this call. The CDR3 has 14 amino acids. Germline assignment: CDR1 SGHNT and CDR2 YYREEE (reference sequence).

The chain joins TRBV5-1 to TRBJ1-6; TCRdb picks TRBD1, but there is no DNA to check that call. The CDR3 loop spans 13 amino acids. Germline values: CDR1 SGHRS, CDR2 YFSETQ. This CDR3 reads CASSQQGSSPLHF.

The rearrangement joins TRBV20-1 to TRBJ2-7; TCRdb picks TRBD1, but there is no DNA to check that call. CDR3 length: 13 residues. Germline V gene data show CDR1 as DFQATT and CDR2 as SNEGSKA (reference sequence). CDR3 amino acids: CSAREQGNYEQYF.

V gene TRBV27 combines with J gene TRBJ1-1; TCRdb picks TRBD1, but there is no DNA to check that call. Germline-derived CDR1 and CDR2 are MNHEY and SMNVEV (reference sequence). This CDR3 is 16 amino acids long. CDR3 protein: CASSLFFGGVNTEAFF.

The J gene is TRBJ2-5, the V gene TRBV5-6; TCRdb lists TRBD2, though no DNA is available to test this call. The CDR3 contains 13 residues. Looked up from germline, CDR1 is SGHDT and CDR2 is YYEEEE. The CDR3 sequence: CASSLGGEETQYF.

The chain uses TRBV7-9 and TRBJ2-7; TCRdb lists TRBD1, though no DNA is available to test this call. CDR1 SEHNR and CDR2 FQNEAQ come from the germline V gene (reference sequence). The CDR3 is 16 residues long. The CDR3 sequence is CASSPAAGQGVYEQYF.

This chain links TRBV7-6 with TRBJ2-1; TCRdb indicates TRBD1, and absent DNA this call remains unverified. CDR1 and CDR2 from the germline V gene are SGHVS and FNYEAQ. The CDR3 extends over 17 amino acids. The CDR3 reads CASSLALGTGPDNEQFF.

This chain joins TRBV6-5 and TRBJ1-1. This CDR3 comprises 12 residues. Germline CDR1 and CDR2: MNHEY and SVGAGI. The CDR3 loop is CASSAGLYEAFF.

This rearrangement joins TRBV5-1 to TRBJ2-2; there is no DNA to check the TCRdb D call of TRBD2. CDR3 length: 16 residues. Germline CDR1 and CDR2: SGHRS and YFSETQ. CDR3 sequence reads: CASSGGLADGTGELFF.

The J gene is TRBJ1-2, the V gene TRBV6-5; there is no DNA to check the TCRdb D call of TRBD1. This CDR3 is 14 amino acids long. CDR1 and CDR2 (germline): MNHEY, SVGAGI. The CDR3 loop is CASSLQGGSGGYTF.

The chain employs TRBV24-1 and TRBJ1-5. CDR1 is KGHDR, CDR2 SFDVKD, per germline. The CDR3 is 13 residues long. The CDR3 spells CATSDLPGQPQHF.

Frequency places this clonotype as medium-sized. This rearrangement joins TRBV29-1 to TRBJ1-2. Germline V CDR1 and CDR2: SQVTM, ANQGSEA. This CDR3 is 13 amino acids long. The chain's CDR3 is CSVEFGFNYGYTF.

This clonotype is classed as medium-sized by frequency. The J gene is TRBJ2-3, the V gene TRBV7-7; there is no DNA to check the TCRdb D call of TRBD1. CDR1 SSHAT and CDR2 FNYEAQ come from the germline V gene (reference sequence). The CDR3 loop spans 14 amino acids. The CDR3 protein is CASSRTGITDTQYF.